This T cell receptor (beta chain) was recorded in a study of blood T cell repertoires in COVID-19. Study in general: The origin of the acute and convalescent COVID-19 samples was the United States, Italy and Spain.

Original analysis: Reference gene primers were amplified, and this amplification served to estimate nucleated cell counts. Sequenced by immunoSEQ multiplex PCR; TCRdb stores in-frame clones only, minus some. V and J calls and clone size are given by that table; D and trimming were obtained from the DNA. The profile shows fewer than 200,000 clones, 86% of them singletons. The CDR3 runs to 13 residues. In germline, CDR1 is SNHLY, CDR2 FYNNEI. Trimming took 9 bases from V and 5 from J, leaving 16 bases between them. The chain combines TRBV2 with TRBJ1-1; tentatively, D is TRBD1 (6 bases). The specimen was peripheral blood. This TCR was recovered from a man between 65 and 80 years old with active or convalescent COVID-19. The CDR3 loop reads CASGGRGGTEAFF. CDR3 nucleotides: TGTGCCAGTGGGGGCAGAGGGGGAACTGAAGCTTTCTTT. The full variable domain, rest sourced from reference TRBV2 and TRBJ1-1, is EPEVTQTPSHQVTQMGQEVILRCVPISNHLYFYWYRQILGQKVEFLVSFYNNEISEKSEIFDDQFSVERPDGSNFTLKIRSTKLEDSAMYFCASGGRGGTEAFFGQGTRLTVV.